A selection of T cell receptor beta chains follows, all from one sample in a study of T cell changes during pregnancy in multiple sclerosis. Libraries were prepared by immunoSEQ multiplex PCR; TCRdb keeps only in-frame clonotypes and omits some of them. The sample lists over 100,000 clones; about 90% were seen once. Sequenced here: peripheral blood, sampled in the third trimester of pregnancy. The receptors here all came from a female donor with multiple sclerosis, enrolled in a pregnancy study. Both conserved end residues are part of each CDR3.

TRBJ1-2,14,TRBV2,CASRERQGLYGYTF
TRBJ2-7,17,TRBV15,CATSPGLAGFIGYEQYF
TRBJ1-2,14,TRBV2,CASRGQVSNYGYTF
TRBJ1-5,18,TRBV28,CASSLWFPPRASNQPQHF
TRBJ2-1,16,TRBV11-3,CASSLVSSGGDNEQFF
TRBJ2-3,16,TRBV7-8,CASRGVVAGLGGTQYF
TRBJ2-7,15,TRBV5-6,CASSLPGQVPYEQYF
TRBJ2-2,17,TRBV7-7,CASSSNPLAGVTGELFF
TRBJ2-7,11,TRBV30,CAWMTAYEQYF
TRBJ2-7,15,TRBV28,CASSLPSALAEKQYF
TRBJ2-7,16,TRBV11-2,CASSFPPPDRGPEQYF
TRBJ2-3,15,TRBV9,CASSAMTFSTDTQYF
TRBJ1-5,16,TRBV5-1,CASSPPPGDGNQPQHF
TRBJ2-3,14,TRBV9,CASSPTPSTDTQYF
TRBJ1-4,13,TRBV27,CASSLDRDEKLFF
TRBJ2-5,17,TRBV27,CASSATSGRAGGETQYF
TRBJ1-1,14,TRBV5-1,CASSLSTGGTEAFF
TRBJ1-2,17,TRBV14,CASSQEQTALESYGYTF
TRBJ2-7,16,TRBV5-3,CARSLSAGSASYEQYF
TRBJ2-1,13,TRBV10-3,CAISPSRNNEQFF
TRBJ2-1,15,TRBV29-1,CSAGGSQGNYNEQFF
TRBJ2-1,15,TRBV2,CASSDGLAGDNEQFF
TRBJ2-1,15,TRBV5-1,CASSLVAGSYNEQFF
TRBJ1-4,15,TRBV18,CASSPDRGNSEKLFF